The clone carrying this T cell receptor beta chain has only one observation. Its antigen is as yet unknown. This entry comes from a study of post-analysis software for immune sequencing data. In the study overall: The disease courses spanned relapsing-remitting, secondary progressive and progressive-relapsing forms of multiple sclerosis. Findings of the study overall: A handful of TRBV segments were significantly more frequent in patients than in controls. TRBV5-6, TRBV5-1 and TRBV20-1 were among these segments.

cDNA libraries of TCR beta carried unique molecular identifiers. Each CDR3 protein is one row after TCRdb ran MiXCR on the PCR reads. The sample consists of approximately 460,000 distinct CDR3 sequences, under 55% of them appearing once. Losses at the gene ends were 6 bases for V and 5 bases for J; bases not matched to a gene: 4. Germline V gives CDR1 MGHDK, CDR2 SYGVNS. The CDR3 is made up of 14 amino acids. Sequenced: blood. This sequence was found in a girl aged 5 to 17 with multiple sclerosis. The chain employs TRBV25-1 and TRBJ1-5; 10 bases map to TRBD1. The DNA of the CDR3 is TGTGCCAGCAGGGAGGGGACAGGGGATCAGCCCCAGCATTTT. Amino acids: CASREGTGDQPQHF.